The 6 T cell receptor beta chains reported below all come from one sample, sequenced in a study of blood T cell repertoires in COVID-19. Repertoires were generated with immunoSEQ multiplex PCR, while TCRdb's copy carries only in-frame clones and drops some. Of approximately 130,000 clones in the sample, 70% to 80% are singletons; the top ten hold 9.5% to 14%. Material: peripheral blood. The source of these receptors is a human donor in a cohort sampled during active COVID-19.

This chain joins TRBV7-9 and TRBJ1-4; a weak D match, TRBD1 (5 bases). This CDR3 contains 14 residues. Germline values: CDR1 SEHNR, CDR2 FQNEAQ (reference sequence). Trimming took 8 bases from V and 8 from J, leaving 18 bases between them. The CDR3 nucleotides read TGTGCCAGCGGACCGGGGGGGGACGGGGAAAAACTGTTTTTT. Translated, it gives CASGPGGDGEKLFF. The full variable domain, completed using reference TRBV7-9 and TRBJ1-4, is DTGVSQNPRHKITKRGQNVTFRCDPISEHNRLYWYRQTLGQGPEFLTYFQNEAQLEKSRLLSDRFSAERPKGSFSTLEIQRTEQGDSAMYLCASGPGGDGEKLFFGSGTQLSVL.

The V call is TRBV30, the J call TRBJ1-5, with D hard to call. Germline CDR1 reads GTSNPN; CDR2 reads SVGIG (reference sequence). Trimming cost V 0 bases and J 7 bases, with 13 bases left between them. The CDR3 consists of 14 residues. CDR3: CAWSVRFGVQPQHF. The CDR3 nucleotides read TGTGCCTGGAGTGTACGATTCGGGGTCCAGCCCCAGCATTTT.

The chain links TRBV10-2 to TRBJ2-7; the match to TRBD1 covers 9 bases. The CDR3 has 13 residues. V shed 4 bases and J 3 bases; nucleotides not matched to a gene: 1. Germline V gene lookup returns CDR1 WSHSY and CDR2 SAAADI. Written as DNA, the CDR3 is TGCGCCAGCAGTGGACAGGGGGGCTACGAGCAGTACTTC. Translated: CASSGQGGYEQYF.

The chain couples TRBV7-2 to TRBJ2-7, with 8 bases identical to TRBD1. This CDR3 region has 14 residues. Germline CDR1 reads SGHTA; CDR2 reads FQGNSA. J was trimmed by 0 bases and V by 4 bases; bases with no gene match: 2. The CDR3 spells CASSSGGFSYEQYF. CDR3 in DNA: TGTGCCAGCAGCTCAGGGGGCTTCTCCTACGAGCAGTACTTC. Full variable domain (outside the CDR3, taken from reference TRBV7-2 and TRBJ2-7): GAGVSQSPSNKVTEKGKDVELRCDPISGHTALYWYRQSLGQGLEFLIYFQGNSAPDKSGLPSDRFSAERTGGSVSTLTIQRTQQEDSAVYLCASSSGGFSYEQYFGPGTRLTVT.

The chain couples TRBV27 to TRBJ1-5, with D unclear. Germline CDR1 MNHEY, CDR2 SMNVEV (reference sequence). The V end was cut by 5 bases, the J end by 4 bases, with 12 bases between. This CDR3 is 14 amino acids long. The CDR3 nucleotides read TGTGCCAGCAGTCCCCTTGACACTAATCAGCCCCAGCATTTT. Translating it yields CASSPLDTNQPQHF.

This rearrangement joins TRBV5-6 to TRBJ2-7; the D gene is possibly TRBD2 (6 bases). CDR3 length: 12 residues. V was pared by 3 bases and J by 4 bases, with 8 bases between. Germline lookup yields CDR1 SGHDT and CDR2 YYEEEE. The CDR3 region is CASSWGGYEQYF. Here the CDR3 DNA reads TGTGCCAGCAGCTGGGGAGGTTACGAGCAGTACTTC.